This T cell receptor beta chain was recovered during a study of OX40 agonist ivuxolimab in advanced cancers. Looking at the study overall: Intravenous ivuxolimab was administered to patients every 2 weeks at 0.01 to 10 mg/kg.

Libraries were prepared by immunoSEQ multiplex PCR; TCRdb keeps only in-frame clonotypes and omits some of them. There are about 83,000 clones in the sample; over 80% occur only once, and over 6.5% lies in the top ten. The table lists this clone with a count of one. The antigen is not known. Blood sampling was done at baseline, cycle 4 day 1, and cycle 7 day 1. CDR1 is SGDLS and CDR2 is YYNGEE in the germline V gene. The V end was cut by 4 bases, the J end by 0 bases, with 14 bases between. The CDR3 length is 16 residues. Study results and limitations: Relative to CD4+, CD8+ T cells held more expanded clones on average.

Sequences were derived from CD4+ or CD8+ T cells sorted from blood, sampled in a trial of the OX40 agonist ivuxolimab. This chain links TRBV9 with TRBJ1-3; a weak D match, TRBD1 (6 bases). The receptor was derived from an adult with an advanced solid tumor such as melanoma, head and neck, liver or kidney cancer. The CDR3 coding sequence is TGTGCCAGCAGCCCATCCAGGGGACCCTCTGGAAACACCATATATTTT. Residues: CASSPSRGPSGNTIYF.